Sequencing of this T cell receptor (beta chain) was carried out in a study of cytomegalovirus exposure and HLA in healthy donors. The CDR3 runs 16 residues. Germline CDR1 MNHNY, CDR2 SVGAGI (reference sequence). J lost 2 bases, V lost 4 bases, and 7 bases had no gene match. The PCR had 60 Vbeta and 13 Jbeta primers. Method: immunoSEQ multiplex PCR; TCRdb's copy keeps in-frame clones and lacks some. The top ten clones hold about 0.26% of a sample with about 190,000 clones, 84% of them seen once. With respect to this clone: Its antigen is still unknown.

Study-wide findings and caveats: Most TCR sequences were seen very rarely across donors, but some public TCRs occurred in many. A previous analysis found most TCR beta V segments productive roughly 87% or roughly 30% of the time.

The sequence was collected from a boy younger than 18 in good health and CMV-seronegative. The specimen was PBMCs. The chain joins TRBV6-6 to TRBJ2-3; 9 bases map to TRBD1. As DNA, the CDR3 is TGTGCCAGCAGTTCGATATGGACAGGGGACACAGATACGCAGTATTTT. This gives the protein CASSSIWTGDTDTQYF.